The 28 T cell receptor beta chains below all came from one sample that was sequenced in a study of blood T cell repertoires in COVID-19. Sequencing used immunoSEQ multiplex PCR; TCRdb keeps in-frame clones, though not all of them. The sample records approximately 250,000 clones, around nine tenths being singletons. Material for sequencing was peripheral blood. These receptors were collected from a man aged 40-49 years with active or convalescent COVID-19.

This sequence joins TRBV19 and TRBJ2-7; perhaps TRBD1 as D (5 bases). This CDR3 is 17 amino acids long. V was shortened by 0 bases and J by 2 bases, with 17 bases between the two germline ends. The germline V gene encodes CDR1 LNHDA and CDR2 SQIVND (reference sequence). The CDR3 bases are TGTGCCAGTAGTATAGATAGAAGACAGTCGGTAACCTACGAGCAGTACTTC. It specifies CASSIDRRQSVTYEQYF.

This clone came up a few times. This chain connects TRBV2 to TRBJ2-7; D ambiguous. Per germline, CDR1 SNHLY and CDR2 FYNNEI. CDR3 size: 13 residues. The ends were cut back, 7 bases at V and 2 bases at J, with 12 bases in the middle. CDR3 bases: TGTGCCAGCACCAACTCGCCCGCCTACGAGCAGTACTTC. Protein: CASTNSPAYEQYF.

This sequence joins TRBV6-5 and TRBJ2-3, with D possibly being TRBD2 (5 bases). V was pared by 4 bases and J by 3 bases, with 8 bases between. The CDR3 spans 13 residues. From germline, CDR1 is MNHEY and CDR2 SVGAGI. CDR3 sequence reads: CASSLRRTDTQYF. The CDR3 DNA reads TGTGCCAGCAGTTTGAGGAGGACAGATACGCAGTATTTT.

The chain has TRBV15 and TRBJ2-5, with 7 bases lining up with TRBD1. The CDR3 consists of 15 residues. Germline trimming cut 2 bases from V and 1 base from J; bases unmatched to any gene: 4. Germline CDR1 LNHNV, CDR2 YYDKDF (reference sequence). The DNA of the CDR3 is TGTGCCACCAGCAGAACCGGGACAGCCCAAGAGACCCAGTACTTC. Protein product: CATSRTGTAQETQYF.

This chain connects TRBV6-5 to TRBJ2-5, with unresolved D. Trimming cost V 0 bases and J 5 bases, with 4 bases left between them. Germline CDR1 MNHEY, CDR2 SVGAGI. This CDR3 has 12 residues. CDR3 sequence: CASSYSRETQYF. CDR3 nucleotide sequence: TGTGCCAGCAGTTACTCGAGGGAGACCCAGTACTTC.

The chain couples TRBV9 to TRBJ1-6; 7 bases map to TRBD1. The CDR3 is 15 residues long. J gave up 8 bases and V 0 bases, and 5 bases lay outside the gene matches. CDR1 and CDR2 (germline): SGDLS, YYNGEE. The CDR3 DNA is TGTGCCAGCAGCGTAGAGGGGGCGCCTTATTCACCCCTCCACTTT. This gives the protein CASSVEGAPYSPLHF.

CDR3 protein: CASSKKTGQDYNSPLHF. In DNA form, the CDR3 reads TGTGCCAGCAGCAAAAAGACAGGGCAAGATTATAATTCACCCCTCCACTTT. The chain carries TRBV21-1 and TRBJ1-6; TRBD1, as called in the table, went unchecked against the DNA. TRBV21-1 is described as a pseudogene. This CDR3 has 17 amino acids.

V and J are TRBV7-9 and TRBJ2-1; D unresolved. The germline V gene encodes CDR1 SEHNR and CDR2 FQNEAQ (reference sequence). This CDR3 has 17 amino acids. The V gene lost 5 bases and the J gene lost 0 bases, with 17 bases spanning the gap. The CDR3 sequence is CASSPIKSVVSYNEQFF. CDR3 nucleotide sequence: TGTGCCAGCAGCCCTATCAAGTCCGTCGTCTCCTACAATGAGCAGTTCTTC.

This clone was seen a handful of times. This same CDR3 is encoded by further DNA sequences in the sample. V is TRBV7-2 and J is TRBJ1-5; unclear D gene. From germline, CDR1 is SGHTA and CDR2 FQGNSA. The V and J ends lost 1 base and 5 bases respectively, with 6 bases between them. The CDR3 loop spans 13 amino acids. The CDR3 protein is CASSLGRDQPQHF. The CDR3 DNA reads as TGTGCCAGCAGCTTAGGGAGAGATCAGCCCCAGCATTTT.

The V call is TRBV10-3, the J call TRBJ2-5, with 7 bases fitting TRBD1. The CDR3 length is 14 residues. J gave up 5 bases and V 3 bases, and 6 bases lay outside the gene matches. In germline, CDR1 is ENHRY, CDR2 SYGVKD. This CDR3 reads CAISEETGLETQYF. The CDR3 DNA reads TGTGCCATCAGTGAAGAGACAGGGTTGGAGACCCAGTACTTC.

V and J are TRBV9 and TRBJ2-2, with a possible D match to TRBD1 (5 bases). Trimming took off 7 bases at V and 7 bases at J, with 17 bases between the two ends. Germline V gene lookup returns CDR1 SGDLS and CDR2 YYNGEE. CDR3 length: 14 amino acids. The CDR3 is CASSYTTAYGELFF. The CDR3 bases are TGTGCCAGCTCTTACACGACAGCCTACGGGGAGCTGTTTTTT.

V usage is TRBV5-1 and J usage is TRBJ2-5, with 7 bases aligning to TRBD1. The CDR3 runs 14 residues. Trimming cost V 5 bases and J 5 bases; bases outside gene matches: 9. In germline, CDR1 is SGHRS, CDR2 YFSETQ. CDR3 DNA: TGCGCCAGCAGACCGGGACAGCTTTCCGAGACCCAGTACTTC. It specifies CASRPGQLSETQYF.

This clone came up a few times. The gene calls are TRBV6-5 and TRBJ1-1; D is unclear. The CDR3 loop spans 13 amino acids. Germline CDR1 MNHEY, CDR2 SVGAGI. The V and J ends lost 2 bases and 4 bases respectively, with 8 bases between them. This CDR3 is CASSYGPSTEAFF. In DNA form, the CDR3 reads TGTGCCAGCAGTTACGGGCCGAGCACTGAAGCTTTCTTT.

The V call is TRBV7-3, the J call TRBJ2-3; TRBD2 aligns across 10 bases. Germline values: CDR1 SGHTA, CDR2 FQGTGA. Trimming removed 4 bases from V and 2 bases from J; junction bases left unmatched: 6. This CDR3 contains 16 residues. Here the CDR3 reads CASSSLAGANTDTQYF. The CDR3 nucleotides are TGTGCCAGCAGCTCCCTAGCGGGGGCCAACACAGATACGCAGTATTTT.

The rearrangement joins TRBV28 to TRBJ2-7; D possibly corresponds to TRBD1 (6 bases). This CDR3 comprises 15 residues. V lost 2 bases and J lost 4, with 15 bases in between. Germline V CDR1 and CDR2: MDHEN, SYDVKM. CDR3 in amino acids: CASSLQDRRGYEQYF. Here the CDR3 DNA reads TGTGCCAGCAGTTTACAGGACAGACGTGGGTACGAGCAGTACTTC. The whole variable domain, remainder taken from reference TRBV28 and TRBJ2-7, is DVKVTQSSRYLVKRTGEKVFLECVQDMDHENMFWYRQDPGLGLRLIYFSYDVKMKEKGDIPEGYSVSREKKERFSLILESASTNQTSMYLCASSLQDRRGYEQYFGPGTRLTVT.

The chain links TRBV13 to TRBJ2-7; D is undetermined. The germline V gene has CDR1 PRHDT and CDR2 FYEKMQ (reference sequence). V was pared by 5 bases and J by 0 bases, with 8 bases between. The CDR3 totals 13 residues. CDR3 residues: CASSRLSSYEQYF. The DNA for the CDR3 is TGTGCCAGCAGCCGACTTAGCTCCTACGAGCAGTACTTC.

The rearrangement links TRBV27 to TRBJ2-5; 7 positions agree with TRBD2. The length of the CDR3 is 16 residues. Per the germline V gene, CDR1 is MNHEY and CDR2 is SMNVEV (reference sequence). V shed 4 bases and J 4 bases; nucleotides not matched to a gene: 12. The CDR3 loop is CASSYSPTSSPETQYF. The CDR3 coding sequence is TGTGCCAGCAGTTATAGCCCGACTAGCTCCCCAGAGACCCAGTACTTC.

This clone was recorded once. The chain uses TRBV18 and TRBJ2-3, with 11 bases lining up with TRBD2. J lost 5 bases, V lost 6 bases, and 10 bases had no gene match. The CDR3 is 16 amino acids. Per the germline V gene, CDR1 is KGHSH and CDR2 is LQKENI. CDR3 region: CASSPRSGGAVDTQYF. The CDR3 DNA is TGTGCCAGCTCTCCCCGTAGCGGGGGGGCCGTAGATACGCAGTATTTT.

The V call is TRBV19, the J call TRBJ2-1; D may be TRBD2 (6 bases). This CDR3 region has 17 residues. V dropped 1 base and J dropped 6 bases, with 19 bases sitting between them. The germline gives CDR1 LNHDA, CDR2 SQIVND (reference sequence). The CDR3 here is CASSIGFSAGPSNEQFF. The CDR3, as DNA: TGTGCCAGTAGTATAGGTTTCTCGGCGGGGCCTTCCAATGAGCAGTTCTTC.

The V gene is TRBV5-4, the J gene TRBJ1-3; a possible D gene is TRBD1 (5 bases). Germline V gives CDR1 SGHNT, CDR2 YYREEE (reference sequence). Trimming cost V 7 bases and J 4 bases, with 15 bases left between them. There are 14 residues in the CDR3. The CDR3 sequence: CASGIRDLGNTIYF. CDR3 sequence (DNA): TGTGCCAGCGGAATCAGGGATCTAGGAAACACCATATATTTT.

The rearrangement links TRBV18 to TRBJ2-5, with 8 nucleotides matching TRBD1. This CDR3 is 15 amino acids long. V lost 3 bases to trimming and J lost 6 bases; unmatched junction nucleotides: 9. Germline V lookup: CDR1 KGHSH, CDR2 LQKENI. DNA of the CDR3: TGTGCCAGCTCACCTGTGCAAGGACAGGGAAAGACCCAGTACTTC. It is translated as CASSPVQGQGKTQYF.

This sequence joins TRBV10-3 and TRBJ2-5; D may be TRBD1 (6 bases). The V gene lost 9 bases and the J gene lost 3 bases, with 17 bases spanning the gap. This CDR3 spans 14 amino acids. Germline V gene lookup returns CDR1 ENHRY and CDR2 SYGVKD. The CDR3 nucleotides read TGTGCCATAGGAGACAGGATTAAAAAAGAGACCCAGTACTTC. Translating gives CAIGDRIKKETQYF.

The rearrangement joins TRBV27 to TRBJ2-7; D may be TRBD1 (8 bases). From germline, CDR1 is MNHEY and CDR2 SMNVEV (reference sequence). V lost 5 bases to trimming and J lost 7 bases, with 21 bases between them. This CDR3 has 15 residues. The CDR3 nucleotides are TGTGCCAGCAGTGCTCCAACAGGGGGGGCGCAGGAGCAGTACTTC. Its translation is CASSAPTGGAQEQYF.

This clone was seen a handful of times. The gene calls are TRBV5-4 and TRBJ2-6; 9 nucleotides align to TRBD2. The junction had 11 bases not matched to a gene; V was cut back by 4 bases and J by 3 bases. The CDR3 totals 18 residues. CDR1 and CDR2 (germline): SGHNT, YYREEE (reference sequence). The CDR3 is CASSATSGPAVGANVLTF. CDR3 coding DNA: TGTGCCAGCAGCGCTACTAGCGGGCCGGCCGTTGGGGCCAACGTCCTGACTTTC.

In its sample, this clone was seen a few times. This rearrangement joins TRBV30 to TRBJ1-1; D is uncertain. Trimming stripped 8 bases from V and 1 base from J, with 8 bases between. Germline values: CDR1 GTSNPN, CDR2 SVGIG (reference sequence). The CDR3 is 11 residues long. The CDR3 DNA reads TGTGCCATACTACAGAACACTGAAGCTTTCTTT. Its protein product is CAILQNTEAFF.

The CDR3 is CASSLYGNNSPLHF. The CDR3 DNA sequence: TGTGCCAGCAGCTTATACGGGAATAATTCACCCCTCCACTTT. V usage is TRBV11-2 and J usage is TRBJ1-6, with D uncertain. The CDR3 totals 14 residues. CDR1 is SGHAT and CDR2 is FQNNGV in the germline V gene. Trimming took off 2 bases at V and 5 bases at J, with 7 bases between the two ends. Full variable domain (remainder filled in from reference TRBV11-2 and TRBJ1-6): EAGVAQSPRYKIIEKRQSVAFWCNPISGHATLYWYQQILGQGPKLLIQFQNNGVVDDSQLPKDRFSAERLKGVDSTLKIQPAKLEDSAVYLCASSLYGNNSPLHFGNGTRLTVT.

V and J are TRBV6-6 and TRBJ2-1; the D gene is possibly TRBD1 (5 bases). CDR3 length equals 12 residues. Germline CDR1 is MNHNY and CDR2 is SVGAGI (reference sequence). V was clipped by 6 bases and J by 9 bases, with 12 bases between them. In DNA, the CDR3 is TGTGCCAGCAGCCGTCGACAGAGTGAGCAGTTCTTC. Translation: CASSRRQSEQFF.

This clone appeared once. This sequence joins TRBV5-4 and TRBJ1-2; D is perhaps TRBD1 (6 bases). Germline V CDR1 and CDR2: SGHNT, YYREEE (reference sequence). The CDR3 is made up of 14 amino acids. Deletions cut 1 base from V and 2 bases from J, with 9 bases between. The chain's CDR3 is CASSLQGSNYGYTF. CDR3 DNA sequence: TGTGCCAGCAGCTTGCAGGGGTCCAACTATGGCTACACCTTC.